This T cell receptor (beta chain) was identified in a study of blood T cell repertoires in COVID-19. Some clones are missing from TCRdb's copy, which holds only in-frame ones; the method was immunoSEQ multiplex PCR. This table has about 380,000 clones, 70% to 90% appearing once. Researchers sorted participants into cohorts using their self-reported clinical history. This CDR3 is 13 amino acids long. The trim removed 6 bases at V and 2 bases at J, leaving 3 bases unmatched. In germline, CDR1 is MNHEY, CDR2 SMNVEV (reference sequence). The chain carries TRBV27 and TRBJ2-7, with 8 bases lining up with TRBD1. The receptor comes from a woman between 18 and 29 years old who had recovered from COVID-19. Sequencing used PBMCs or T cells enriched from blood (not recorded which). CDR3 sequence (DNA): TGTGCCAGCAGCCCGGGACAGGCCTACGAGCAGTACTTC. It codes for CASSPGQAYEQYF.